A selection of T cell receptor beta chains follows, all from one sample in a study of blood T cell repertoires in COVID-19. The method was immunoSEQ multiplex PCR; TCRdb's version includes in-frame clones alone and lacks a portion of them. The sample lists around 150,000 clones, 88% occurring once. Sequencing input: peripheral blood. Every receptor here comes from a man aged 60 to 75 with active or convalescent COVID-19. CDR3s include the opening cysteine and the closing phenylalanine or tryptophan. Each record gives: V gene, J gene, D gene, clone size, CDR3 DNA, CDR3 protein. The D gene is left open where the match is weak. Where a row states a size, it is once, few, many or the class of an expanded clone; other rows omit it.

>TRBV24-1|TRBJ2-2|TRBD1|-
TGTGCCACCAGTGACCCGGGACAGGTCACCGGGGAGCTGTTTTTT
CATSDPGQVTGELFF
>TRBV28|TRBJ1-2|-|-
TGTGCCAGCACGCCCAGGGCGGGGGGCTACACCTTC
CASTPRAGGYTF
>TRBV30|TRBJ1-4|-|-
TGTGCCTGGAGTGTAGGGTCCCGGGGACTGTTTTTT
CAWSVGSRGLFF
>TRBV6-5|TRBJ1-4|-|-
TGTGCCAGCAGTTACTCGGGGGGACCTAATGAAAAACTGTTTTTT
CASSYSGGPNEKLFF
>TRBV5-1|TRBJ2-3|-|-
TGCGCCAGCAGCTTAGGGGGCGGGATGGATACGCAGTATTTT
CASSLGGGMDTQYF
>TRBV19|TRBJ1-2|-|-
TGTGCCAGTAGTATAGCGGCGGCTAGCTACACCTTC
CASSIAAASYTF
>TRBV5-5|TRBJ2-7|-|-
TGTGCCAGCAGCCTCACCCGGGGTGGGTCCTCAACCTACGAGCAGTACTTC
CASSLTRGGSSTYEQYF
>TRBV19|TRBJ2-1|-|once
TGTGCCAGTAGTATAAGTGGAGTAGCCACTTACAATGAGCAGTTCTTC
CASSISGVATYNEQFF
>TRBV6-2/TRBV6-3|TRBJ2-1|TRBD2|-
TGTGCCAGCAGTTACTCGGGGCTAGCGGGGGTCTACAATGAGCAGTTCTTC
CASSYSGLAGVYNEQFF
>TRBV9|TRBJ2-3|-|-
TGTGCCAGCAGCGCATCTGGCGGAGCGAGCACAGATACGCAGTATTTT
CASSASGGASTDTQYF
>TRBV19|TRBJ1-2|TRBD1|-
TGTGCCAGTAGTACACCCGGGACAGGCAACTATGGCTACACCTTC
CASSTPGTGNYGYTF
>TRBV27|TRBJ1-4|TRBD1|-
TGTGCCAGCAGTTTAATGACAGGGGCGCGTGAAAAACTGTTTTTT
CASSLMTGAREKLFF
>TRBV6-5|TRBJ1-5|-|-
TGTGCCAGCCGACCGATACAGGGCTTCCAACAGCCCCAGCATTTT
CASRPIQGFQQPQHF
>TRBV7-9|TRBJ2-1|-|once
TGTGCCAGCAGCTTAAGGGACAGGGTGACGGGAGGGCCTGAAAGAGTGCAGTTCTTC
CASSLRDRVTGGPERVQFF
>TRBV5-5|TRBJ2-7|TRBD1|once
TGTGCCAGCAGCTTGAAGGGACAGGGGGACTACGAGCAGTACTTC
CASSLKGQGDYEQYF
>TRBV2|TRBJ1-4|-|once
TGTGCCAGCAGTGGATCAGGGCTCGTGAGTGAAAAACTGTTTTTT
CASSGSGLVSEKLFF
>TRBV7-6|TRBJ1-2|-|-
TGTGCCAGCAGCTTGATACAGGGAGTAGGCTCGGATGGCTACACCTTC
CASSLIQGVGSDGYTF
>TRBV7-9|TRBJ2-5|TRBD2|-
TGTGCCAGCAGCCCTGGACTAGCGGGAGGGCCCGAGACCCAGTACTTC
CASSPGLAGGPETQYF
>TRBV19|TRBJ2-7|TRBD1|-
TGTGCCAGTAGTCCGTGGGACAGCTACGAGCAGTACTTC
CASSPWDSYEQYF
>TRBV5-1|TRBJ1-1|TRBD1|-
TGCGCCAGCAGCTTGGAAGGACAGGGGGTTACTGAAGCTTTCTTT
CASSLEGQGVTEAFF
>TRBV6-5|TRBJ1-5|TRBD1|-
TGTGCCAGCATGTCAGGGACAGGGAATCAGCCCCAGCATTTT
CASMSGTGNQPQHF
>TRBV19|TRBJ2-2|-|-
TGTGCCAGTACCACCCAGGGGATTATAGGGGCCGGGGAGCTGTTTTTT
CASTTQGIIGAGELFF
>TRBV9|TRBJ2-3|TRBD2|-
TGTGCCAGCAGCGTACGGCAGGGAGGGTTTGCAGATACGCAGTATTTT
CASSVRQGGFADTQYF
>TRBV27|TRBJ2-6|-|few
TGTGCCAGCAGTTTATCATTTAGCGGCGTTAGCTCTGGGGCCAACGTCCTGACTTTC
CASSLSFSGVSSGANVLTF
>TRBV5-4|TRBJ2-3|TRBD2|-
TGTGCCAGCCAGAAAGGGGCGGGAGGATCAGGGAGCACAGATACGCAGTATTTT
CASQKGAGGSGSTDTQYF
>TRBV28|TRBJ2-1|TRBD2|-
TGTGCCAGCAGTTTCCCCGCTGGACTAGCGGGAGTCCGTACTGAGCAGTTCTTC
CASSFPAGLAGVRTEQFF
>TRBV3-1/TRBV3-2|TRBJ1-2|-|-
TGTGCCAGCAGCCAAGGCGTTAGCTATGGCTACACCTTC
CASSQGVSYGYTF
>TRBV10-3|TRBJ2-7|TRBD2|-
TGTGCCATCTCCCTGTCAGGGACTAGCGGGAGGGCTAACGAGCAGTACTTC
CAISLSGTSGRANEQYF
>TRBV28|TRBJ2-1|TRBD2|-
TGTGCCAGCAGTCTCCTCGTCAGCGGGAGTGACAATGAGCAGTTCTTC
CASSLLVSGSDNEQFF
>TRBV3-1/TRBV3-2|TRBJ1-5|TRBD1|few
TGTGCCAGCAGCCCGCGGACAGGGTTACAGCCCCAGCATTTT
CASSPRTGLQPQHF
>TRBV7-9|TRBJ2-7|TRBD2|-
TGTGCCAGCGGACTAGCTCCCTCCTACGAGCAGTACTTC
CASGLAPSYEQYF
>TRBV6-2/TRBV6-3|TRBJ2-6|TRBD2|few
TGTGCCAGCAGTTACCCACTAGCGGGGGTCTCTGGGGCCAACGTCCTGACTTTC
CASSYPLAGVSGANVLTF
>TRBV7-8|TRBJ2-3|-|-
TGTGCCAGCAGGGATCTAGCCACTAGCACAGATACGCAGTATTTT
CASRDLATSTDTQYF
>TRBV9|TRBJ2-1|TRBD1|-
TGTGCCAGCAGCCAGGGACAGGGACCCTACAATGAGCAGTTCTTC
CASSQGQGPYNEQFF
>TRBV28|TRBJ1-4|TRBD1|-
TGTGCCAGCAACCCCCCAGGGGGCCGTGAAAAACTGTTTTTT
CASNPPGGREKLFF
>TRBV18|TRBJ1-5|TRBD1|once
TGTGCCAGCTCGGCGGCGACAGGGCATAGCAATCAGCCCCAGCATTTT
CASSAATGHSNQPQHF
>TRBV28|TRBJ1-2|TRBD1|-
TGTGCCAGCAGTTTAAGGGGACAGGTGGGAGGCTACACCTTC
CASSLRGQVGGYTF
>TRBV12-3/TRBV12-4|TRBJ2-7|-|-
TGTGCCAGCAGAATACAGGGCTACGAGCAGTACTTC
CASRIQGYEQYF
>TRBV11-2|TRBJ2-1|-|-
TGTGCCAGCAGCCTCCACGGCAATGAGCAGTTCTTC
CASSLHGNEQFF
>TRBV2|TRBJ2-6|-|-
TGTGCCAGCAGTGATGCCAGTGGGGCCAACGTCCTGACTTTC
CASSDASGANVLTF
>TRBV11-1|TRBJ2-7|TRBD1|-
TGTGCCAGCAGCCCTCGGACAGGGGCGGCGGGGTACGAGCAGTACTTC
CASSPRTGAAGYEQYF
>TRBV7-2|TRBJ2-4|-|-
TGTGCCAGCAGCTTCGGCCAGGGGGGTGACATTCAGTACTTC
CASSFGQGGDIQYF
>TRBV10-2|TRBJ1-2|TRBD1|-
TGCGCCAGCAGTTTGGACAGGCGACACTTAACGGGCTACACCTTC
CASSLDRRHLTGYTF
>TRBV18|TRBJ1-1|-|-
TGTGCCAGCTCACCACCGTCGGGTGGCACTGAAGCTTTCTTT
CASSPPSGGTEAFF
>TRBV6-5|TRBJ1-4|TRBD1|-
TGTGCCAGCAGTTACGGGACAGGCTATGAAAAACTGTTTTTT
CASSYGTGYEKLFF
>TRBV5-1|TRBJ2-4|-|-
TGCGCCAGCAGCTTGGGGGGCAGCATTCAGTACTTC
CASSLGGSIQYF
>TRBV27|TRBJ1-5|TRBD1|-
TGTGCCAGCAGTTTAGGGGACAGGGGGCGCAGAAGTAGGCAGCCCCAGCATTTT
CASSLGDRGRRSRQPQHF
>TRBV28|TRBJ2-7|-|many
TGTGCCAGCAGTCTCCCCGGGGAGGTGCGGGAGCAGTACTTC
CASSLPGEVREQYF